This TCR beta chain was captured in a study of cytomegalovirus exposure and HLA in healthy donors (TCRdb year 2017). Broadly, across the study: According to a later analysis, the 120 or so validation repertoires were produced on the same platform as the approximately 620 repertoires of the first cohort. The aim of the study was to test whether cataloging public T cell receptors could identify signatures of past pathogen exposure. Along with the roughly 610-subject first cohort, a separate validation cohort of some 130 different subjects was used. High-throughput TCR immunosequencing, statistical association of individual TCRs with disease status, and machine learning were combined to predict cytomegalovirus infection status.

On the study overall, not on this receptor specifically: Three of the identified cytomegalovirus-associated TCR beta chains were confirmed in vitro to be specific for cytomegalovirus antigens. According to the authors, the approach could potentially be generalized to other disease states and immunological phenotypes. Of the cluster scores, 90% to 95% were above 0 in a later analysis, which found that TCRs clustered in the first cohort also tended to co-occur in the 95 to 150 validation repertoires. In both the original and validation cohorts, the classifier was reported to diagnose cytomegalovirus status with high specificity and sensitivity. While some public TCRs were present in many individuals, most TCR sequences turned up only very rarely across donors. All 120 or so repertoires were used to score co-occurrence in the validation cohort in a later analysis, because that analysis had no HLA typing for the cohort. A total of 150 to 200 TCR beta chains were listed by the study as associated with cytomegalovirus.

A distance of 10 bases separates the germline ends of V and J, which lose 3 bases and 7 bases respectively. Via the germline V gene (reference sequence), CDR1 is SEHNR and CDR2 FQNEAQ. The CDR3 starts with the cysteine, ends with the phenylalanine, and has 13 residues. This entry keeps only the CDR3 DNA: 39 bases, framed from base 1. This clone was counted once. Its specific antigen is unknown. No clone much larger than this one lies a single base away; base qualities are absent. The library was made by the immunoSEQ multiplex PCR assay. The original methods were these. A statistical classification framework was built for diagnosing cytomegalovirus status from the catalog of TCR beta chain sequences. What TCRdb holds here is the immuneACCESS table cut down to in-frame rearrangements. Part of the clones is not present; checked against another copy, under half of the missing clones reflect an unresolved V gene, and the others are unexplained. V and J calls and clone size come straight from that table; D and trimming were deduced from the DNA. Counted in this sample were tens of thousands of clones; around 96% of them appeared once. Of the sample, less than 4.5% is held by the ten largest clones.

Separate from the roughly 630-subject first cohort, the validation cohort of 90 to 150 subjects was the group to which the donors belonged. This chain is built from TRBV7-9 and TRBJ2-1; possibly the D gene is TRBD2, per 7 matching bases. Sequencing was done on a sample of PBMCs. This clonotype was sampled from a man aged 18 to 29 in good health and CMV-seropositive. The DNA reads TGTGCCAGCAGCTTCAGGGGAGGGAATGAGCAGTTCTTC. This sequence encodes CASSFRGGNEQFF.